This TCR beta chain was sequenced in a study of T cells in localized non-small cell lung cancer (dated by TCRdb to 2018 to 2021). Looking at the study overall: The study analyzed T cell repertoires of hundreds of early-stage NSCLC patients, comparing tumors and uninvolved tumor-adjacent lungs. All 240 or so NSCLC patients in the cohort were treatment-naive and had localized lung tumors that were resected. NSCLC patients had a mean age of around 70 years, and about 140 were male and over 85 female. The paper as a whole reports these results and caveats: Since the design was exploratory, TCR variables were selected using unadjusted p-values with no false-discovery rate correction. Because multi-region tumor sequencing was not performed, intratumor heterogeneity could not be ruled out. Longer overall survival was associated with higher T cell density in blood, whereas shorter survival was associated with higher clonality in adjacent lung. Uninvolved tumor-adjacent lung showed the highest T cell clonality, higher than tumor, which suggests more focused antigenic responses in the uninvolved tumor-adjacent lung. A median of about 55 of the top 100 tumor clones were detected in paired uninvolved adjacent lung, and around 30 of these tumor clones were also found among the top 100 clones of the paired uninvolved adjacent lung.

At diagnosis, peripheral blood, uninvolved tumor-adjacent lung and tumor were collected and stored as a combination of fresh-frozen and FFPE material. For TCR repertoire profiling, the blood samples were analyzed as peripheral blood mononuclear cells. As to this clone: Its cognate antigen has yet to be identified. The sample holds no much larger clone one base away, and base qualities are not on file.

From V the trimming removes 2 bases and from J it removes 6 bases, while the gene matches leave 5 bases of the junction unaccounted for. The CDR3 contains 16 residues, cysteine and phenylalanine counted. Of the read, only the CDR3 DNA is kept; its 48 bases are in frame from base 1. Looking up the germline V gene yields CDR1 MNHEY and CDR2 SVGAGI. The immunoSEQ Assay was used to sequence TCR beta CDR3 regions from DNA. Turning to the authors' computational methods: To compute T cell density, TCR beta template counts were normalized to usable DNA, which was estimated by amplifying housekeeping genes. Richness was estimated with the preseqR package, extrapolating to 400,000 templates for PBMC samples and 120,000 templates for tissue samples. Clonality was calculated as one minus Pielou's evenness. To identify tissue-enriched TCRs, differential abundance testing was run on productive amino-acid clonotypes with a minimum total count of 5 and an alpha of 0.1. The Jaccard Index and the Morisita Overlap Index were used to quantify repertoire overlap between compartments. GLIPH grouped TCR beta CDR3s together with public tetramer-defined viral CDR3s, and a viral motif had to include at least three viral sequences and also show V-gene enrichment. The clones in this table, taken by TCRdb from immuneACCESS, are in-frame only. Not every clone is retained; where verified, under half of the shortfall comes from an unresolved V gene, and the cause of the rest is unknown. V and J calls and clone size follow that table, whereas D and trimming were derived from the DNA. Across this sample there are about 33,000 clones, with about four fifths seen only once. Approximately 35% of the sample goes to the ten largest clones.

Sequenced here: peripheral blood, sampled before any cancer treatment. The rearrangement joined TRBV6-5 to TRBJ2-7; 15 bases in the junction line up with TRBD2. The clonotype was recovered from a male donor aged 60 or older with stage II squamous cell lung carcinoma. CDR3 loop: CASSYRTSGRGLEQYF. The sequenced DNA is TGTGCCAGCAGTTACCGGACTAGCGGGAGGGGCCTCGAGCAGTACTTC.